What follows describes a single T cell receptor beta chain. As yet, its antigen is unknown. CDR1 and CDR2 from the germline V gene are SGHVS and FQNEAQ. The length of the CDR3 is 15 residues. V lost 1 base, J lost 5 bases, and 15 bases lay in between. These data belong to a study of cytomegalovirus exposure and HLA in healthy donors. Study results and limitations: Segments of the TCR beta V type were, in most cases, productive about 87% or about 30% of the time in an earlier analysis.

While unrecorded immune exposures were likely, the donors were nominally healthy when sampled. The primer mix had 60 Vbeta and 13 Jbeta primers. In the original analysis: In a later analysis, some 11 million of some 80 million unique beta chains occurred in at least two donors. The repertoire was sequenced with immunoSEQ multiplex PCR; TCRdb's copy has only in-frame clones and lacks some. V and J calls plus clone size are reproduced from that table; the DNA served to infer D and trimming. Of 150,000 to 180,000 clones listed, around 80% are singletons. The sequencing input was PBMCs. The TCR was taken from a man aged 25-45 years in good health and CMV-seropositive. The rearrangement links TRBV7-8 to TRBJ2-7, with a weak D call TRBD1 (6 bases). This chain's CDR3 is CASSLVLGARDEQYF. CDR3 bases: TGTGCCAGCAGCTTAGTGCTGGGGGCGAGGGACGAGCAGTACTTC.